This TCR beta chain was documented in a study of control samples from healthy donors and cancer patients. Method: immunoSEQ multiplex PCR; TCRdb's copy keeps in-frame clones and lacks some. The table lists 25,000 to 35,000 clones, around nine tenths of them singletons, with 1.5% to 2% in the top ten. Germline V gene sequence: CDR1 GTSNPN, CDR2 SVGIG (reference sequence). Trimming removed 3 bases at V and 4 bases at J, with 15 bases between. The CDR3 consists of 14 residues. The clonotype comes from a woman aged 40 to 49 with lung cancer. The specimen was PBMCs. The chain carries TRBV30 and TRBJ1-2, with a weak D call TRBD1 (5 bases). The DNA for the CDR3 is TGTGCCTGGAGCTGGGGGGGAGAGAGCTATGGCTACACCTTC. Residues: CAWSWGGESYGYTF.